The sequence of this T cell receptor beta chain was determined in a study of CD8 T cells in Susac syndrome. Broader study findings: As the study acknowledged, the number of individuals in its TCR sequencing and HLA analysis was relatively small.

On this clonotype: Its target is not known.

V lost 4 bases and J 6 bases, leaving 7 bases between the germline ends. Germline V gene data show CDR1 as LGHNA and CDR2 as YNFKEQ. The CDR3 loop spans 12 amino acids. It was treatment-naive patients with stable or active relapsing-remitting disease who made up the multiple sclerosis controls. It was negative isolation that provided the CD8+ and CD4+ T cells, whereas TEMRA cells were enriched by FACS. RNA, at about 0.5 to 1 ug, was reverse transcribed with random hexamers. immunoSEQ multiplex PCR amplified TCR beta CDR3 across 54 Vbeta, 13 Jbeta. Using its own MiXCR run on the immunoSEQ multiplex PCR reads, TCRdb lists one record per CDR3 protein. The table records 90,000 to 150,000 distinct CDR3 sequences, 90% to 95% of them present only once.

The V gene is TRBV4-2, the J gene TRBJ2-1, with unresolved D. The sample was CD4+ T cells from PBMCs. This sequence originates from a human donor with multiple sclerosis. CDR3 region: CASSLDINEQFF. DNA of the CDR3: TGTGCCAGCAGCCTAGACATCAATGAGCAGTTCTTC.